Sequencing of this T cell receptor (beta chain) was carried out in a study of T cells in Graves' hyperthyroidism and ophthalmopathy. Amplified TCR beta CDR3 regions derived from RNA transcripts. HTBI primers were the set used in a first-round RT-PCR of the TCR CDR3. TCRdb independently ran MiXCR on the multiplex PCR reads; one entry per CDR3 protein. Among roughly 700,000 distinct CDR3 sequences, roughly 32% were seen once, and the ten largest hold 30% to 40%. The V and J ends lost 3 bases and 5 bases, in that order; junction bases with no gene match: 9. The CDR3 runs to 15 residues. Germline CDR1 reads LGHNT; CDR2 reads FRNRAP.

This chain uses TRBV12-5 with TRBJ2-7, with TRBD1 matching over 8 bases. The sample consisted of blood. This clonotype was obtained from a woman aged 40 to 50 with Graves' hyperthyroidism. The CDR3 spells CASGLAGTGVDEQYF. In DNA form, the CDR3 reads TGTGCTAGTGGTTTAGCCGGGACAGGAGTGGACGAGCAGTACTTC.